These 16 T cell receptor beta chains originate from one sample sequenced in a study of cytomegalovirus exposure and HLA in healthy donors. The PCR employed 60 Vbeta primers together with 13 Jbeta primers. Libraries were prepared by immunoSEQ multiplex PCR; TCRdb keeps only in-frame clonotypes and omits some of them. The sample consists of roughly 160,000 clones, roughly 77% of them appearing once. Sequencing was carried out using PBMCs. Receptor source: a woman aged 40 to 50 in good health and CMV-seropositive.

The V call is TRBV7-3, the J call TRBJ1-3; D perhaps matches TRBD1 (5 bases). The CDR3 is 17 residues long. V lost 4 bases and J lost 0, with 16 bases in between. Germline-derived CDR1 and CDR2 are SGHTA and FQGTGA. CDR3 coding DNA: TGTGCCAGCAGCTCCCCCCAGGGCTTTGGCTCTGGAAACACCATATATTTT. Protein: CASSSPQGFGSGNTIYF.

CDR3 in DNA: TGTGCCAGCAGTGACGCCCGAGAGCGTACCACCGGGGAGCTGTTTTTT. Its translation: CASSDARERTTGELFF. This chain joins TRBV2 and TRBJ2-2, with D hard to call. Germline V lookup: CDR1 SNHLY, CDR2 FYNNEI. This CDR3 has 16 residues. V lost 3 bases and J lost 4, with 15 bases in between.

This clone was found once. This chain joins TRBV6-4 and TRBJ2-3; 7 nucleotides match TRBD2. J was trimmed by 2 bases and V by 8 bases; bases with no gene match: 7. From germline, CDR1 is MRHNA and CDR2 SNTAGT. The CDR3 totals 14 residues. The CDR3 region has the DNA TGTGCCAGCCGAGCGGGAAGTGCCACAGATACGCAGTATTTT. Encoded protein: CASRAGSATDTQYF.

The rearrangement uses TRBV7-2 and TRBJ2-2, with 12 bases that match TRBD2. This CDR3 is 16 amino acids long. The V segment lost 2 bases and the J segment 10 bases; nucleotides outside the gene matches: 8. CDR1 SGHTA and CDR2 FQGNSA come from the germline V gene. CDR3 bases: TGTGCCAGCAGCTTATCGACTAGCGGGAGCCGGAAGGAGCTGTTTTTT. Amino acids: CASSLSTSGSRKELFF. The variable domain in full, completed from reference TRBV7-2 and TRBJ2-2, reads GAGVSQSPSNKVTEKGKDVELRCDPISGHTALYWYRQSLGQGLEFLIYFQGNSAPDKSGLPSDRFSAERTGGSVSTLTIQRTQQEDSAVYLCASSLSTSGSRKELFFGEGSRLTVL.

The genes are TRBV18 and TRBJ1-1, with TRBD1 as a possible D gene (5 bases). V dropped 1 base and J dropped 1 base, with 7 bases sitting between them. The germline V gene has CDR1 KGHSH and CDR2 LQKENI. The CDR3 length is 14 residues. The CDR3 DNA follows: TGTGCCAGCTCACCACTCGGACAGAACACTGAAGCTTTCTTT. Translated, it gives CASSPLGQNTEAFF.

This clone was counted once. CDR3 in DNA: TGTGCCAGTAGCTCTAGCGGGATTGGAGCAGATACGCAGTATTTT. Translated: CASSSSGIGADTQYF. This chain links TRBV19 with TRBJ2-3, with 9 bases fitting TRBD2. CDR1 is LNHDA, CDR2 SQIVND, per germline (reference sequence). The CDR3 covers 15 residues. V shed 6 bases and J 4 bases; nucleotides not matched to a gene: 8.

The rearrangement links TRBV6-5 to TRBJ1-2, with a tentative D call TRBD1 (6 bases). Trimming pared 5 bases from V and 8 bases from J, leaving 15 bases between. Germline CDR1 is MNHEY and CDR2 is SVGAGI. This CDR3 has 13 amino acids. For the CDR3, the DNA is TGTGCCAGCAGTCTGGACAGAGCTTTGGGCTACACCTTC. Translated: CASSLDRALGYTF.

This clone was seen just once. The chain combines TRBV4-1 with TRBJ1-2; TRBD1 might be the D (5 bases). The V end was cut by 3 bases, the J end by 5 bases, with 16 bases between. In germline, CDR1 is MGHRA, CDR2 YSYEKL. CDR3 size: 15 residues. This CDR3 reads CASSQRTGVGYGYTF. The CDR3 region has the DNA TGCGCCAGCAGCCAGAGAACGGGGGTAGGGTATGGCTACACCTTC.

This clone was detected once. This chain links TRBV16 with TRBJ1-4, with 7 bases lining up with TRBD1. The trim removed 7 bases at V and 5 bases at J, leaving 13 bases unmatched. This CDR3 spans 16 amino acids. CDR1 and CDR2 (germline): KGHSY, FQNENV. The CDR3 bases are TGTGCCAGCACCGCGATGGCCAGGGGGAGGAATGAAAAACTGTTTTTT. This encodes CASTAMARGRNEKLFF.

The chain links TRBV27 to TRBJ1-2; TRBD1 agrees at 9 bases. V lost 2 bases to trimming and J lost 8 bases; unmatched junction nucleotides: 9. Germline V CDR1 and CDR2: MNHEY, SMNVEV (reference sequence). This CDR3 region has 15 residues. CDR3 sequence reads: CASSLTGTGTWGYTF. The CDR3 coding sequence is TGTGCCAGCAGTTTAACCGGGACAGGGACCTGGGGCTACACCTTC.

This chain links TRBV18 with TRBJ2-7, with a tentative D call TRBD2 (6 bases). Trimming shortened V by 6 bases and J by 2 bases, and 11 bases separated the two germline ends. The CDR3 runs to 13 residues. Germline values: CDR1 KGHSH, CDR2 LQKENI. The CDR3 nucleotides are TGTGCCAGCTCTGGGACTCTGACCTACGAGCAGTACTTC. Protein: CASSGTLTYEQYF.

This clone was counted once. CDR3 DNA: TGTGCCAGCAGCTTGGACAGTAACACCGGGGAGCTGTTTTTT. Amino acids: CASSLDSNTGELFF. The chain employs TRBV5-4 and TRBJ2-2; D is unresolved. The V gene lost 0 bases and the J gene lost 2 bases, with 5 bases spanning the gap. There are 14 residues in the CDR3. Germline lookup yields CDR1 SGHNT and CDR2 YYREEE (reference sequence).

The chain combines TRBV29-1 with TRBJ2-1; 7 nucleotides match TRBD2. V lost 2 bases, J lost 6 bases, and 10 bases stayed unmatched. This CDR3 has 15 residues. Germline V CDR1 and CDR2: SQVTM, ANQGSEA. The CDR3 protein is CSVESAGEGTNEQFF. CDR3 in DNA: TGCAGCGTTGAATCTGCTGGGGAGGGAACCAATGAGCAGTTCTTC.

V and J are TRBV5-1 and TRBJ2-1, with 13 positions matching TRBD2. The germline gives CDR1 SGHRS, CDR2 YFSETQ. The CDR3 is 16 residues long. The J segment lost 0 bases and the V segment lost 5 bases, leaving 2 bases of the junction unmatched. The CDR3 reads CASRLAGGSSYNEQFF. CDR3 bases: TGCGCCAGCAGACTAGCGGGAGGGAGCTCCTACAATGAGCAGTTCTTC.

The chain couples TRBV28 to TRBJ1-1, with 8 nucleotides matching TRBD1. Germline V gene data show CDR1 as MDHEN and CDR2 as SYDVKM. Trimming removed 6 bases from V and 5 bases from J; junction bases left unmatched: 8. The CDR3 loop spans 14 amino acids. CDR3 in amino acids: CASSTTGVRTEAFF. CDR3 sequence (DNA): TGTGCCAGCAGCACGACAGGGGTTAGGACTGAAGCTTTCTTT.

This chain connects TRBV27 to TRBJ2-7; D is perhaps TRBD2 (5 bases). CDR3 size: 12 residues. The V and J ends lost 6 bases and 3 bases respectively, with 9 bases between them. Germline-derived CDR1 and CDR2 are MNHEY and SMNVEV (reference sequence). In nucleotides, the CDR3 is TGTGCCAGCAGCGGGAACCTCTACGAGCAGTACTTC. Its protein product is CASSGNLYEQYF.